This T cell receptor beta chain was found in a study of blood T cells in healthy people across ages. Broader study findings: Greater diversity and more naive CD4+ cells were seen in long-lived donors than in aged donors.

V shed 3 bases and J shed 0 bases, with 12 bases lying between them. Germline V gives CDR1 SEHNR, CDR2 FQNEAQ (reference sequence). The CDR3 contains 16 residues. Turning to this clonotype: Antigen unknown.

The use of a sample-barcoded 5' primer and a J-beta primer mix characterized a second PCR of about 6 to 11 cycles. One entry per CDR3 protein results from TCRdb running MiXCR on the 5' RACE reads. The table records approximately 800,000 distinct CDR3 sequences, about 61% of them present only once. The receptor was derived from a man aged 35 to 55 in good health. This chain joins TRBV7-9 and TRBJ2-4; D gene uncertain. Material: blood. In nucleotides, the CDR3 is TGTGCCAGCAGCTTCGCCACTGCACTAGCCAAAAACATTCAGTACTTC. It translates to CASSFATALAKNIQYF.